This TCR beta chain comes out of a study of T-cell memory formation after mild COVID-19. General study points: There was a balanced CD4/CD8 profile in clones contracting day 15 to 85, and later expanders leaned CD4+.

This clonotype turned up a few times. The antigen is not known. Trimming removed 1 base at V and 4 bases at J, with 4 bases between. The CDR3 length is 13 residues. In germline, CDR1 is SGHVS, CDR2 FQNEAQ. Constant-segment primers were used for 5'RACE, and the resulting TCR alpha and TCR beta cDNA libraries carried sample barcodes and UMIs. MiXCR, run by TCRdb on the 5' RACE reads, gives a single entry per CDR3 protein. Among about 340,000 distinct CDR3 sequences listed, 13% to 15% were seen once. Sequencing used PBMCs or a T cell subset sorted from them (not recorded which). The sequence came from a man aged 18 to 30 who had mild COVID-19 (a few samples of this study predate the infection). Cell type and time point are not known. This sequence joins TRBV7-8 and TRBJ1-4; D call uncertain. The CDR3 coding sequence is TGTGCCAGCAGCTTAGGACATAATGAAAAACTGTTTTTT. Protein: CASSLGHNEKLFF.